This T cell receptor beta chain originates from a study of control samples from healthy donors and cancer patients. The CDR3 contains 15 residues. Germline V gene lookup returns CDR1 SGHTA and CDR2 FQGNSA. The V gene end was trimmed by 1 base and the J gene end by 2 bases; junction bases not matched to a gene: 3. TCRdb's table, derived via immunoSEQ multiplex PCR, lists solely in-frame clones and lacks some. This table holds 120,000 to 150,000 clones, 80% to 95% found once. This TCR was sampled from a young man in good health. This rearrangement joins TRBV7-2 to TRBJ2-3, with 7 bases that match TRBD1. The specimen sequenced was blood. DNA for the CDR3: TGTGCCAGCAGCTTAGTGGGACAGCTCACAGATACGCAGTATTTT. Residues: CASSLVGQLTDTQYF. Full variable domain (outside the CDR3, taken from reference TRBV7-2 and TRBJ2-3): GAGVSQSPSNKVTEKGKDVELRCDPISGHTALYWYRQSLGQGLEFLIYFQGNSAPDKSGLPSDRFSAERTGGSVSTLTIQRTQQEDSAVYLCASSLVGQLTDTQYFGPGTRLTVL.